This is a list of T cell receptor beta chains from one sample in a study of T cells in Graves' hyperthyroidism and ophthalmopathy. TCRdb re-analysed the multiplex PCR reads in MiXCR, keeping a single row per CDR3 protein. The repertoire consists of some 400,000 distinct CDR3 sequences, with approximately 19% occurring once and the leading ten covering about 3.5%. The sequenced material came from blood. Source of these receptors: a woman between 18 and 30 years old with Graves' hyperthyroidism. Each CDR3 is given with its conserved first and last residue. The D gene is left open where the match is weak. Clone size, where shown, is once, few, many, or a class for clones that have expanded.

TRBJ2-2	.	few	TRBV9	17	TGTGCCAGCACCACAAGAAGAGGGGCGGGGAACACCGGGGAGCTGTTTTTT	CASTTRRGAGNTGELFF
TRBJ1-1	TRBD1	many	TRBV18	17	TGTGCCAGCTCACCGTCCTTCAACAGGGGCCTGAACACTGAAGCTTTCTTT	CASSPSFNRGLNTEAFF
TRBJ1-1	.	many	TRBV15	13	TGTGCCACTGAGGACAGCGCCAGCACTGAAGCTTTCTTT	CATEDSASTEAFF
TRBJ1-1	.	many	TRBV6-1	16	TGTGCCAGCGTAAGCGCTCTGCGGGGGATATTTGATGAAGCTTTCTTT	CASVSALRGIFDEAFF
TRBJ2-5	TRBD2	many	TRBV3-1	15	TGTGCCAGCAGCGGGAGCGGGGGGGTCCAAGAGACCCAGTACTTC	CASSGSGGVQETQYF
TRBJ1-1	.	many	TRBV15	15	TGTGCCACCAGCAGGGGAGGACAGTTTGGCACTGAAGCTTTCTTT	CATSRGGQFGTEAFF
TRBJ2-2	.	many	TRBV5-1	14	TGCGCCAGCAGCTTACAGGGAAAGACCGGGGAGCTGTTTTTT	CASSLQGKTGELFF
TRBJ1-5	.	.	TRBV5-1	14	TGCGCCAGCAGCTGGGACGGCGTCAATCACCCCCAGCATTTT	CASSWDGVNHPQHF
TRBJ1-4	.	.	TRBV11-2	16	TGTGCCAGCAGCCCCCTCTGGGGCGACTCCCTTGAAAAACTGTTTTTT	CASSPLWGDSLEKLFF
TRBJ2-5	.	.	TRBV6-2/TRBV6-3	19	TGTGCCAGCAGTTACTCGCCCCCCAACGCAGGGGCAGCATTAGAGACCCAGTACTTC	CASSYSPPNAGAALETQYF
TRBJ2-5	TRBD2	many	TRBV6-1	15	TGTGCCAGCAAGCTGGACGGGGGAGGGAGAGAGACCCAGTACTTC	CASKLDGGGRETQYF
TRBJ2-7	.	many	TRBV12-3/TRBV12-4	13	TGTGCCAGCAGTTTTGGGAGAGCCTACGAGCAGTACTTC	CASSFGRAYEQYF
TRBJ1-3	.	many	TRBV6-1	15	TGTGCCAGCAGTGAGTGGCCAGAGGCAGGAAACACCATATATTTT	CASSEWPEAGNTIYF
TRBJ1-1	TRBD1	.	TRBV27	16	TGTGCCAGCAGTTCCTCGACAGGGGGCGCGAGGACTGAAGCTTTCTTT	CASSSSTGGARTEAFF
TRBJ2-2	TRBD1	few	TRBV20-1	15	TGCAGTGCTTACGGACAGGGGAGGGACACCGGGGAGCTGTTTTTT	CSAYGQGRDTGELFF
TRBJ2-2	.	.	TRBV11-2	18	TGTGCCAGCAGCTTACATGTAGGCAGGGAGGTAAAAGCCGGGGAGCTGTTTTTT	CASSLHVGREVKAGELFF
TRBJ2-7	TRBD2	.	TRBV9	15	TGTGCCAGCAGCGTAGGGGGGGGTAATGAGAACGAGCAGTACTTC	CASSVGGGNENEQYF
TRBJ1-5	.	many	TRBV12-3/TRBV12-4	17	TGTGCCAGCAGCGAAAGGGACCCATTCTATAGCAATCAGCCCCAGCATTTT	CASSERDPFYSNQPQHF
TRBJ2-5	TRBD2	.	TRBV5-1	18	TGCGCCAGCAGCTTCTCTATAAGGACTAGCGGGGTACAAGAGACCCAGTACTTC	CASSFSIRTSGVQETQYF
TRBJ2-5	.	many	TRBV6-5	14	TGTGCCAGCAGGATTGGCGGGGCGGAAGAGACCCAGTACTTC	CASRIGGAEETQYF
TRBJ1-5	TRBD1	.	TRBV27	14	TGTGCCAGCAGCCAAACAGGGGTAAGCCAGCCCCAGCATTTT	CASSQTGVSQPQHF
TRBJ2-7	TRBD1	once	TRBV6-2/TRBV6-3	13	TGTGCCAGCAGTGCCGCGACAGGGTACGAGCAGTACTTC	CASSAATGYEQYF
TRBJ1-5	TRBD1	many	TRBV6-1	14	TGTGCCAGCAATGAACAGGGGTCGTGGCAGCCCCAGCATTTT	CASNEQGSWQPQHF
TRBJ1-5	.	many	TRBV30	14	TGTGCCTGGAGTGTAGGGGGGAACAATCAGCCCCAGCATTTT	CAWSVGGNNQPQHF